The 2 T cell receptor beta chains below were found in one sample sequenced in a study of blood T cell repertoires in COVID-19. Sequencing used immunoSEQ multiplex PCR; TCRdb keeps in-frame clones, though not all of them. The data show over 600,000 clones, with about nine tenths seen just once and about 0.24% held by the top ten. The sequencing sample was made of peripheral blood. These receptors all come from a young woman with acute or convalescent COVID-19.

As to this clone: Different DNA sequences within this sample yield the same CDR3. The chain couples TRBV5-1 to TRBJ1-1, with 8 bases identical to TRBD1. Germline V gene data show CDR1 as SGHRS and CDR2 as YFSETQ. J lost 4 bases, V lost 4 bases, and 6 bases had no gene match. CDR3 length: 14 amino acids. The CDR3 loop reads CASSLGQGSTEAFF. CDR3 nucleotide sequence: TGCGCCAGCAGCCTCGGACAGGGTTCCACTGAAGCTTTCTTT.

The chain combines TRBV2 with TRBJ1-5; D possibly corresponds to TRBD1 (6 bases). CDR1 is SNHLY, CDR2 FYNNEI, per germline. V shed 8 bases and J shed 3 bases, with 11 bases lying between them. This CDR3 is built from 13 residues. For the CDR3, the DNA is TGTGCCAGCCGCGACAGGCTCAATCAGCCCCAGCATTTT. Translation gives CASRDRLNQPQHF. Variable domain in full (rest from reference TRBV2 and TRBJ1-5): EPEVTQTPSHQVTQMGQEVILRCVPISNHLYFYWYRQILGQKVEFLVSFYNNEISEKSEIFDDQFSVERPDGSNFTLKIRSTKLEDSAMYFCASRDRLNQPQHFGDGTRLSIL.